This T cell receptor (beta chain) stems from a study of CD8 T cells in ankylosing spondylitis. General observations from the study: Within matched ankylosing spondylitis synovial fluid, disease-linked clones were reportedly significantly enriched. What seemed typical of ankylosing spondylitis blood was a TCR beta motif built from fewer than ten highly homologous variants.

TCRdb fed the 5' RACE reads into MiXCR, producing one record per CDR3 protein. The sample yields fewer than 250,000 distinct CDR3 sequences, 10% to 13% seen once. The trim removed 5 bases at V and 0 bases at J, leaving 7 bases unmatched. CDR3 size: 16 residues. Germline loops: CDR1 SEHNR, CDR2 FQNEAQ (reference sequence). This clonotype was recorded a few times. As yet, its antigen is unknown. The sequencing sample was made of blood, either unsorted or a sorted T cell fraction (not recorded which). The gene calls are TRBV7-9 and TRBJ1-3; TRBD1 agrees at 7 bases. The sequence was collected from a male donor with ankylosing spondylitis or in good health (not recorded which). CDR3 amino acids: CASSLLTGLSGNTIYF. CDR3 DNA sequence: TGTGCCAGCAGCCTTCTGACAGGGCTCTCTGGAAACACCATATATTTT.